This T cell receptor beta chain was sequenced for a study of blood T cell repertoires in COVID-19. Study-level background: Sites in the United States, Italy and Spain provided acute and convalescent COVID-19 samples. From T cells, B-cell-depleted T cells, or PBMCs came the material, which was cDNA or gDNA.

This CDR3 is 12 amino acids long. The germline V gene has CDR1 GTSNPN and CDR2 SVGIG (reference sequence). V was pared by 3 bases and J by 6 bases, with 8 bases between. Original processing methods: Estimated nucleated cell counts came from reference gene primer amplification. TCRdb's copy holds only in-frame clones and misses some; the assay was immunoSEQ multiplex PCR. For V, J and clone size, that table is used; D and trimming come from the DNA. Among a few hundred thousand clones listed, approximately 89% were seen once. The TCR comes from a woman between 50 and 59 years old who had recovered from COVID-19. The chain links TRBV30 to TRBJ2-2; D gene ambiguous. Sequenced input: peripheral blood. The chain's CDR3 is CAWSVQPGELFF. In DNA form, the CDR3 reads TGTGCCTGGAGCGTACAGCCCGGGGAGCTGTTTTTT.